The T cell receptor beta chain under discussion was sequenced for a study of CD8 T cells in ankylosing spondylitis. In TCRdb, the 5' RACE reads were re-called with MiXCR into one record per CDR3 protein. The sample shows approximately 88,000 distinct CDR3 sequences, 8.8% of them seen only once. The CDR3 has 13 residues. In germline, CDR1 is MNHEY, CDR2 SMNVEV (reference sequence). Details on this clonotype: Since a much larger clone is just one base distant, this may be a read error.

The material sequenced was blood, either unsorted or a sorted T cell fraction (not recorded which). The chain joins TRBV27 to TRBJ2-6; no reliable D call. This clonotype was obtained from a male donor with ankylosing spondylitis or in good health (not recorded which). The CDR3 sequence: CVSSLKFGSVLTF. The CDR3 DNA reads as TGTGTCAGCAGTTTGAAATTCGGCTCTGTCCTGACTTTC. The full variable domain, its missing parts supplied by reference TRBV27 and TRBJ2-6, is EAQVTQNPRYLITVTGKKLTVTCSQNMNHEYMSWYRQDPGLGLRQIYYSMNVEVTDKGDVPEGYKVSRKEKRNFPLILESPSPNQTSLYFCVSSLKFGSVLTFGAGSRLTVL.